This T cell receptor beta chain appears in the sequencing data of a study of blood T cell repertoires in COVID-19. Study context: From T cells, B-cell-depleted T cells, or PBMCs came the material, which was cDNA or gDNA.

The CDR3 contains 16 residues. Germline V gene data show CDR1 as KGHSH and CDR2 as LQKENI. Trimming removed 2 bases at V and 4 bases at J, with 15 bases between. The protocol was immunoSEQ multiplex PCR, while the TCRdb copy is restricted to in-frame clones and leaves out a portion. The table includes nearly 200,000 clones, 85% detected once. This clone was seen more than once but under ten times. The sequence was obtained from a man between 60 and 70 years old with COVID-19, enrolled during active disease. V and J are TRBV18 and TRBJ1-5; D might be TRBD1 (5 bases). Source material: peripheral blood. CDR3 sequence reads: CASSPAGGIRNQPQHF. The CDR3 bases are TGTGCCAGCTCACCAGCCGGGGGGATTCGAAATCAGCCCCAGCATTTT. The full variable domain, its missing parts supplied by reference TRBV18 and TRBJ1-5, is NAGVMQNPRHLVRRRGQEARLRCSPMKGHSHVYWYRQLPEEGLKFMVYLQKENIIDESGMPKERFSAEFPKEGPSILRIQQVVRGDSAAYFCASSPAGGIRNQPQHFGDGTRLSIL.